The 15 T cell receptor beta chains below were found in one sample sequenced in a study of blood T cell repertoires in COVID-19 (dated by TCRdb to 2018 to 2020). Library creation used the immunoSEQ multiplex PCR assay. Imported from immuneACCESS, the table was reduced by TCRdb to in-frame sequences with V and J called. These copies leave out some clones; in studies compared against another copy, an unresolved V gene accounts for under half, and the cause of the remainder is not known. For this sample there are hundreds of thousands of clones; nearly 90% appear just once. The ten largest clonotypes hold 1.5% to 2% of the sample. Sequencing was carried out using PBMCs or T cells enriched from blood (not recorded which). The receptors shown here come from a woman younger than 35 with acute COVID-19.

J is TRBJ1-1 and V is TRBV27, with D unresolved. This CDR3 contains 15 residues. Germline CDR1 is MNHEY and CDR2 is SMNVEV (reference sequence). V was trimmed by 1 base and J by 3 bases, leaving 12 bases between them. The CDR3 region is CASSLFGVSDTEAFF. CDR3 DNA: TGTGCCAGCAGTTTATTCGGGGTATCGGACACTGAAGCTTTCTTT.

The V call is TRBV5-1, the J call TRBJ2-1; tentatively, D is TRBD2 (6 bases). V gave up 1 base and J gave up 4 bases, with 12 bases separating them. Germline-derived CDR1 and CDR2 are SGHRS and YFSETQ. The CDR3 spans 15 residues. DNA of the CDR3: TGCGCCAGCAGCTTGAGGGCTAGCGAGTACAATGAGCAGTTCTTC. Translation: CASSLRASEYNEQFF.

The chain employs TRBV27 and TRBJ2-7, with D perhaps TRBD2 (5 bases). Germline V gene lookup returns CDR1 MNHEY and CDR2 SMNVEV (reference sequence). The CDR3 totals 16 residues. V lost 4 bases and J 1 base, leaving 17 bases between the germline ends. CDR3 DNA sequence: TGTGCCAGCAGTTCCCTCCTAAGAGCGGCATCCTACGAGCAGTACTTC. Translation gives CASSSLLRAASYEQYF.

This chain links TRBV27 with TRBJ2-1; 11 positions match TRBD2. The germline CDR1 and CDR2 sequences are MNHEY and SMNVEV (reference sequence). The CDR3 loop spans 15 amino acids. Germline trimming cut 7 bases from V and 6 bases from J; bases unmatched to any gene: 8. CDR3 DNA sequence: TGTGCCAGCAAGATAGCGGGAGGGCCTAGCAATGAGCAGTTCTTC. This codes for CASKIAGGPSNEQFF.

Only one count was recorded for this clone. The chain joins TRBV5-1 to TRBJ2-7; 10 nucleotides align to TRBD2. CDR1 is SGHRS, CDR2 YFSETQ, per germline. The CDR3 loop spans 14 amino acids. V trimming: 2 bases; J trimming: 3 bases; junction bases outside the gene matches: 2. The CDR3 is CASSLSSGSYEQYF. The CDR3 DNA is TGCGCCAGCAGCTTATCTAGCGGGAGCTACGAGCAGTACTTC.

DNA for the CDR3: TGTGCCAGCAGTACCCGACAGGGAGAGGCGGATACGCAGTATTTT. Translating gives CASSTRQGEADTQYF. The chain couples TRBV6-5 to TRBJ2-3; 7 nucleotides match TRBD1. The ends lost 5 bases at V and 6 bases at J; junction bases unmatched: 11. Germline-derived CDR1 and CDR2 are MNHEY and SVGAGI. The CDR3 extends over 15 amino acids.

This rearrangement joins TRBV11-2 to TRBJ1-5; D uncertain. The CDR3 is 13 residues long. V was cut by 5 bases and J by 5 bases, with 10 bases left in between. Germline lookup yields CDR1 SGHAT and CDR2 FQNNGV. The CDR3 DNA is TGTGCCAGCAGCCTCGCCGGAGATCAGCCCCAGCATTTT. Translating gives CASSLAGDQPQHF. Complete variable domain (other parts from reference TRBV11-2 and TRBJ1-5): EAGVAQSPRYKIIEKRQSVAFWCNPISGHATLYWYQQILGQGPKLLIQFQNNGVVDDSQLPKDRFSAERLKGVDSTLKIQPAKLEDSAVYLCASSLAGDQPQHFGDGTRLSIL.

The V call is TRBV7-9, the J call TRBJ2-7, with a weak D call TRBD1 (6 bases). The V gene lost 5 bases and the J gene lost 2 bases, with 13 bases spanning the gap. The CDR3 totals 14 residues. Germline V gene sequence: CDR1 SEHNR, CDR2 FQNEAQ (reference sequence). CDR3 amino acids: CASSLTGTPYEQYF. The CDR3 DNA is TGTGCCAGCAGCCTAACCGGGACACCCTACGAGCAGTACTTC.

CDR3 sequence reads: CAWTPGQGGYTF. Here the CDR3 DNA reads TGTGCCTGGACCCCGGGACAGGGTGGCTACACCTTC. This chain links TRBV30 with TRBJ1-2; 9 positions agree with TRBD1. The CDR3 contains 12 residues. Germline lookup yields CDR1 GTSNPN and CDR2 SVGIG (reference sequence). The junction had 4 bases not matched to a gene; V was cut back by 4 bases and J by 7 bases. Full variable domain (rest looked up from reference TRBV30 and TRBJ1-2): SQTIHQWPATLVQPVGSPLSLECTVEGTSNPNLYWYRQAAGRGLQLLFYSVGIGQISSEVPQNLSASRPQDRQFILSSKKLLLSDSGFYLCAWTPGQGGYTFGSGTRLTVV.

The chain employs TRBV6-1 and TRBJ2-1; 13 bases map to TRBD2. CDR1 and CDR2 (germline): MNHNS, SASEGT. This CDR3 has 16 amino acids. V lost 7 bases and J lost 8; bases outside the gene matches: 11. This chain's CDR3 is CASTEQLAGGLYEQFF. As DNA, the CDR3 is TGTGCCAGCACTGAGCAACTAGCGGGGGGGCTTTATGAGCAGTTCTTC.

The rearrangement links TRBV19 to TRBJ1-5; D is ambiguous. The CDR3 extends over 16 amino acids. Germline V gene sequence: CDR1 LNHDA, CDR2 SQIVND (reference sequence). Deletions cut 5 bases from V and 4 bases from J, with 18 bases between. CDR3 sequence: CASSLRGGGGNQPQHF. The CDR3 DNA is TGTGCCAGTAGTCTCCGCGGAGGTGGCGGTAATCAGCCCCAGCATTTT. Based on the CDR3 plus reference TRBV19 and TRBJ1-5, the full variable domain is DGGITQSPKYLFRKEGQNVTLSCEQNLNHDAMYWYRQDPGQGLRLIYYSQIVNDFQKGDIAEGYSVSREKKESFPLTVTSAQKNPTAFYLCASSLRGGGGNQPQHFGDGTRLSIL.

The chain couples TRBV28 to TRBJ2-7; 9 nucleotides line up with TRBD1. The CDR3 is made up of 17 amino acids. Germline CDR1 and CDR2: MDHEN and SYDVKM. The V and J ends lost 5 bases and 5 bases, in that order; junction bases with no gene match: 16. The CDR3 reads CASSLTSGTGRRDEQYF. CDR3 coding DNA: TGTGCCAGCAGTCTGACATCCGGGACAGGGCGCAGAGACGAGCAGTACTTC.

The chain links TRBV7-8 to TRBJ2-3; no reliable D call. The V gene's germline CDR1 is SGHVS and CDR2 FQNEAQ. The V gene lost 0 bases and the J gene lost 3 bases, with 7 bases spanning the gap. The CDR3 length is 14 residues. The CDR3 spells CASSLARLTDTQYF. The CDR3, as DNA: TGTGCCAGCAGCTTAGCGCGGCTTACAGATACGCAGTATTTT.

The J gene is TRBJ1-3, the V gene TRBV18; tentatively, D is TRBD1 (5 bases). Germline CDR1 is KGHSH and CDR2 is LQKENI. The V end lost 3 bases, the J end lost 0 bases, and 12 bases lay between the germline ends. This CDR3 spans 16 amino acids. The CDR3 region is CASSPGAGVSGNTIYF. CDR3 coding DNA: TGTGCCAGCTCACCCGGTGCGGGGGTCTCTGGAAACACCATATATTTT.

V is TRBV7-2 and J is TRBJ2-3; D remains ambiguous. CDR3 length equals 14 residues. V dropped 4 bases and J dropped 6 bases, with 14 bases sitting between them. CDR1 is SGHTA and CDR2 is FQGNSA in the germline V gene. CDR3 sequence reads: CASSSLTRLDTQYF. CDR3 coding DNA: TGTGCCAGCAGCTCGCTCACCAGACTTGATACGCAGTATTTT.